Below are 26 T cell receptor beta chains sequenced from a single sample in a study of cytomegalovirus exposure and HLA in healthy donors. The PCR contained 60 Vbeta and 13 Jbeta primers. Here immunoSEQ multiplex PCR was the method, and the copy in TCRdb shows in-frame clones only, minus some. The sample consists of 150,000 to 200,000 clones, about 82% of them appearing once. The sample taken for sequencing was PBMCs. The receptors originated from a woman aged 45-65 years in good health and CMV-seronegative.

The chain joins TRBV4-1 to TRBJ1-1, with D unclear. V lost 0 bases and J 0 bases, leaving 8 bases between the germline ends. The CDR3 has 15 residues. CDR1 and CDR2 (germline): MGHRA, YSYEKL. The CDR3 nucleotides are TGCGCCAGCAGCCAAGAAGCGGGAATGAACACTGAAGCTTTCTTT. Protein product: CASSQEAGMNTEAFF.

The table lists this clone with a few counts. The J gene is TRBJ2-7, the V gene TRBV6-5, with 8 bases lining up with TRBD2. Germline CDR1 reads MNHEY; CDR2 reads SVGAGI. The CDR3 is 13 residues long. J lost 5 bases, V lost 7 bases, and 7 bases had no gene match. The CDR3 nucleotides are TGTGCCAGCACCTCCAGCGGGAGCCACGAGCAGTACTTC. As protein: CASTSSGSHEQYF.

V is TRBV2 and J is TRBJ2-5; TRBD1 aligns across 10 bases. Germline CDR1 SNHLY, CDR2 FYNNEI. V lost 7 bases and J lost 5; bases outside the gene matches: 10. The CDR3 totals 15 residues. The CDR3, as DNA: TGTGCCAGCACTAGACAGGGGGCTCAGGGGGAGACCCAGTACTTC. Its protein product is CASTRQGAQGETQYF.

This clone was recorded a few times. The CDR3 spells CASSTRTGGNEKLFF. The CDR3 DNA is TGTGCCAGCAGCACGAGGACAGGGGGGAATGAAAAACTGTTTTTT. The rearrangement joins TRBV7-2 to TRBJ1-4, with TRBD1 matching over 10 bases. The CDR3 is made up of 15 amino acids. The germline V gene encodes CDR1 SGHTA and CDR2 FQGNSA. J lost 5 bases, V lost 5 bases, and 5 bases had no gene match.

The chain has TRBV19 and TRBJ2-6; D is ambiguous. The V and J ends lost 5 bases and 0 bases respectively, with 11 bases between them. This CDR3 region has 16 residues. Germline V gives CDR1 LNHDA, CDR2 SQIVND (reference sequence). The CDR3 loop reads CASSALSSSGANVLTF. The CDR3 DNA sequence: TGTGCCAGTAGTGCCCTAAGTAGCTCTGGGGCCAACGTCCTGACTTTC.

This sequence joins TRBV5-4 and TRBJ2-1; unclear D gene. This CDR3 is 19 amino acids long. The germline V and J ends were trimmed by 0 bases and 0 bases, with 19 bases remaining between them. CDR1 and CDR2 (germline): SGHNT, YYREEE (reference sequence). CDR3 in DNA: TGTGCCAGCAGCTTGGCCAAAATAAGCCCGTCAAGCTCCTACAATGAGCAGTTCTTC. Its translation: CASSLAKISPSSSYNEQFF.

This clone came up once. The sample contains more than one DNA sequence encoding this CDR3. The genes are TRBV18 and TRBJ2-7; D gene unclear. V dropped 3 bases and J dropped 0 bases, with 6 bases sitting between them. The CDR3 covers 13 residues. Germline loops: CDR1 KGHSH, CDR2 LQKENI. For the CDR3, the DNA is TGTGCCAGCTCACCTCCGGGCTCCTACGAGCAGTACTTC. Translating gives CASSPPGSYEQYF.

The V gene is TRBV6-1, the J gene TRBJ1-5, with D tentatively TRBD1 (5 bases). Germline V CDR1 and CDR2: MNHNS, SASEGT. Trimming took 3 bases from V and 7 from J, leaving 10 bases between them. This CDR3 spans 13 amino acids. As DNA, the CDR3 is TGTGCCAGCAGTGACAGGGTCCGGCAGCCCCAGCATTTT. Translated, it gives CASSDRVRQPQHF.

The V call is TRBV29-1, the J call TRBJ2-2; 8 bases align to TRBD2. Germline loops: CDR1 SQVTM, CDR2 ANQGSEA. The CDR3 length is 14 residues. Trimming took 5 bases from V and 7 from J; bases not matched to a gene: 9. The CDR3: CSVSPPGGSGELFF. The CDR3 DNA reads as TGCAGCGTTTCCCCCCCGGGGGGGAGCGGGGAGCTGTTTTTT.

The chain combines TRBV7-8 with TRBJ1-1; the D gene is possibly TRBD1 (5 bases). V lost 4 bases to trimming and J lost 7 bases, with 13 bases between them. Germline-derived CDR1 and CDR2 are SGHVS and FQNEAQ. The CDR3 has 13 residues. The CDR3 bases are TGTGCCAGCAGCTCGAACCGACAGTGTGAAGCTTTCTTT. Amino acids: CASSSNRQCEAFF.

The DNA for the CDR3 is TGTGCCAGCAGTTTAGAGCAGGGTGGCAATCAGCCCCAGCATTTT. Translating gives CASSLEQGGNQPQHF. The chain joins TRBV28 to TRBJ1-5, with TRBD1 as a possible D gene (5 bases). This CDR3 has 15 amino acids. V was clipped by 2 bases and J by 2 bases, with 10 bases between them. Germline V gene lookup returns CDR1 MDHEN and CDR2 SYDVKM.

This chain connects TRBV27 to TRBJ1-5, with 7 positions matching TRBD1. The trim removed 4 bases at V and 4 bases at J, leaving 7 bases unmatched. This CDR3 is 15 amino acids long. Looked up from germline, CDR1 is MNHEY and CDR2 is SMNVEV (reference sequence). The CDR3 coding sequence is TGTGCCAGCAGTTCAGACAGGGAGCCGAATCAGCCCCAGCATTTT. This translates into CASSSDREPNQPQHF.

The chain has TRBV5-4 and TRBJ1-4; tentative D call: TRBD1 (6 bases). The V end was cut by 5 bases, the J end by 0 bases, with 11 bases between. This CDR3 region has 15 residues. Germline V gives CDR1 SGHNT, CDR2 YYREEE (reference sequence). The DNA of the CDR3 is TGTGCCAGCAGTTACGGACAGCCAACTAATGAAAAACTGTTTTTT. Its translation is CASSYGQPTNEKLFF.

V and J are TRBV2 and TRBJ2-5; no definite D call. V dropped 6 bases and J dropped 4 bases, with 12 bases sitting between them. There are 13 residues in the CDR3. The germline CDR1 and CDR2 sequences are SNHLY and FYNNEI. CDR3 coding DNA: TGTGCCAGCAGCCCACGGAGTACAGAGACCCAGTACTTC. It encodes CASSPRSTETQYF.

V usage is TRBV19 and J usage is TRBJ1-4, with D uncertain. Germline V gene sequence: CDR1 LNHDA, CDR2 SQIVND (reference sequence). Trimming took off 0 bases at V and 7 bases at J, with 6 bases between the two ends. This CDR3 contains 13 residues. The CDR3 DNA reads as TGTGCCAGTAGTATAGACCGGGGTGAAAAACTGTTTTTT. This sequence encodes CASSIDRGEKLFF.

A single count supports this clone. The V and J genes are TRBV27 and TRBJ1-1; 7 bases line up with TRBD1. Germline CDR1 and CDR2: MNHEY and SMNVEV (reference sequence). Losses at the gene ends were 9 bases for V and 7 bases for J; bases not matched to a gene: 8. The CDR3 extends over 12 amino acids. The CDR3: CASQGQEREAFF. CDR3 nucleotide sequence: TGTGCCAGTCAAGGACAGGAGCGTGAAGCTTTCTTT.

This chain connects TRBV19 to TRBJ1-2; 7 nucleotides agree with TRBD1. Germline CDR1 reads LNHDA; CDR2 reads SQIVND (reference sequence). The J segment lost 2 bases and the V segment lost 1 base, leaving 7 bases of the junction unmatched. This CDR3 is 16 amino acids long. CDR3 nucleotide sequence: TGTGCCAGTAGTATAGGGGGGACAGCGTCGAACTATGGCTACACCTTC. Protein product: CASSIGGTASNYGYTF.

This clone was counted a few times. The chain combines TRBV6-1 with TRBJ2-7, with 7 bases that match TRBD1. Germline lookup yields CDR1 MNHNS and CDR2 SASEGT. The CDR3 contains 15 residues. V was pared by 5 bases and J by 2 bases, with 9 bases of the junction left unmatched. In DNA form, the CDR3 reads TGTGCCAGCAGTCATGACAGGGCAAATACCTACGAGCAGTACTTC. It codes for CASSHDRANTYEQYF.

The chain employs TRBV2 and TRBJ1-1; 10 bases are a match to TRBD1. CDR1 is SNHLY and CDR2 is FYNNEI in the germline V gene. This CDR3 has 13 amino acids. The J segment lost 4 bases and the V segment lost 6 bases, leaving 2 bases of the junction unmatched. In nucleotides, the CDR3 is TGTGCCAGCAGGGGACAGGGGAGCACTGAAGCTTTCTTT. Translated: CASRGQGSTEAFF.

The CDR3: CASSPFPRNYGYTF. CDR3 DNA: TGTGCCAGCTCACCATTTCCACGGAACTATGGCTACACCTTC. The gene calls are TRBV18 and TRBJ1-2; D is ambiguous. This CDR3 region has 14 residues. The V gene's germline CDR1 is KGHSH and CDR2 LQKENI. The germline V and J ends were trimmed by 2 bases and 2 bases, with 9 bases remaining between them.

In its sample, this clone was seen once. This rearrangement joins TRBV4-2 to TRBJ1-4; weak D call: TRBD1 (5 bases). The CDR3 length is 15 residues. Per the germline V gene, CDR1 is LGHNA and CDR2 is YNFKEQ. Trimming left V 0 bases short and J 4 bases short, with 9 bases between. The CDR3 region has the DNA TGTGCCAGCAGCCAAGAGCCAGGGAATAATGAAAAACTGTTTTTT. This sequence encodes CASSQEPGNNEKLFF.

In this sample, this clone turned up a few times. The chain couples TRBV9 to TRBJ2-7; 7 positions agree with TRBD1. Germline V CDR1 and CDR2: SGDLS, YYNGEE. V dropped 0 bases and J dropped 3; count of bases not matched to a gene: 6. This CDR3 region has 15 residues. CDR3 DNA: TGTGCCAGCAGCGTAGCCGGACAGGCCTTCTACGAGCAGTACTTC. Translated, it gives CASSVAGQAFYEQYF.

The chain combines TRBV28 with TRBJ1-5, with 9 bases matching TRBD1. The V segment lost 5 bases and the J segment 1 base; nucleotides outside the gene matches: 3. Germline lookup yields CDR1 MDHEN and CDR2 SYDVKM. CDR3 length equals 15 residues. DNA of the CDR3: TGTGCCAGCAGTGGGACAGGGAAAAGCAATCAGCCCCAGCATTTT. Protein product: CASSGTGKSNQPQHF.

The rearrangement uses TRBV28 and TRBJ2-2; D not resolved. The CDR3 is 12 amino acids. Per the germline V gene, CDR1 is MDHEN and CDR2 is SYDVKM. V was clipped by 9 bases and J by 0 bases, with 5 bases between them. CDR3 coding DNA: TGTGCCAGTGGCTCGAACACCGGGGAGCTGTTTTTT. It codes for CASGSNTGELFF.

The rearrangement joins TRBV6-6 to TRBJ1-2; a possible D gene is TRBD1 (5 bases). The CDR3 extends over 12 amino acids. Germline CDR1 and CDR2: MNHNY and SVGAGI (reference sequence). The ends were cut back, 5 bases at V and 3 bases at J, with 7 bases in the middle. The CDR3 DNA sequence: TGTGCCAGCAGTGTGACAGACTATGGCTACACCTTC. Translated: CASSVTDYGYTF.

The CDR3 reads CASSPRLRPNTGELFF. The CDR3 DNA sequence: TGTGCCAGCAGTCCTCGACTCCGGCCGAACACCGGGGAGCTGTTTTTT. This chain uses TRBV28 with TRBJ2-2; D gene uncertain. The CDR3 runs to 16 residues. Trimming left V 5 bases short and J 0 bases short, with 13 bases between. Germline V lookup: CDR1 MDHEN, CDR2 SYDVKM.